Sequencing of this T cell receptor (beta chain) was carried out in a study of T cells in Graves' hyperthyroidism and ophthalmopathy (dated by TCRdb to the late 2010s). As for the study more broadly: Peripheral blood samples were taken at initial diagnosis, before any treatment was given. To identify distinguishing TCR V-J signatures, a discovery cohort of around 100 patients was used, comprising 40 to 45 with Graves' ophthalmopathy and 57 with stable Graves' hyperthyroidism. Prospective prediction of ophthalmopathy was tested in an independent validation cohort consisting of 18 to 20 hyperthyroidism patients and 15 to 17 patients who later progressed to ophthalmopathy. The 100 discovery patients were randomly divided into training and test sets at a 7:3 ratio. In several Graves' hyperthyroidism patients, the study also compared T-cell repertoires from thyroid tissue with T-cell repertoires from blood. After blood sampling, hyperthyroidism patients were treated with methimazole at a starting dose of 30 mg daily, and ophthalmopathy patients were treated with high-dose intravenous methylprednisolone. According to the paper, TCR Vbeta CDR3 sequencing was carried out on approximately 140 peripheral blood samples, which came from approximately 43 ophthalmopathy, under 80 hyperthyroidism and some 17 progressor patients.

A patient counted as having stable Graves' hyperthyroidism if no progression to ophthalmopathy occurred over 18 months of follow-up. Hyperthyroidism patients were newly diagnosed, had a disease duration of under 2 months, and were aged 18 to 65 years. Any patient with an uncontrolled infection, another autoimmune disease, pregnancy or lactation was excluded. Clinical symptoms, serum thyroxine and TRAb, thyroid ultrasound, and orbital computed tomography formed the basis for the diagnoses. PBMCs were isolated from about 9.2 ml of fresh peripheral blood by Ficoll-Paque density gradient centrifugation. Total RNA was extracted with Trizol reagent, and quality was checked on an Agilent 2100 Bioanalyzer. The TCR beta CDR3 regions were amplified from the RNA transcripts. A first-round RT-PCR of the TCR CDR3 used the HTBI primer set with the Qiagen OneStep RT-PCR kit. A second multiplex PCR round built the libraries, followed by size selection and purification. Libraries were sequenced paired-end with 100 bp reads on an Illumina HiSeq2000. Per the original workflow: SOAPnuke was used to process the raw data, with reads discarded if the reads contained adapters or uncalled bases, had a mean Phred below 15, or lacked an exact constant-primer or identifier match. High-quality paired reads were merged with COPE v1.2.5, and unique nucleotide sequences were defined as clonotypes. MiTCR v1.1 was used to align the clonotypes against IMGT TRBV, TRBD and TRBJ reference segments. The analysis was restricted to V-J combinations with a frequency above 0.0001, which together covered about 99% of the repertoires. A TCS score was defined as the ratio of F50 (clonal expansion) to E x V (chaos), with BLOSUM62-based TCRdist applied between CDR3 peptides within each V-J. Welch's t-statistics and random forest reduced fewer than 550 V-J features to about 13, which were used in a naive Bayes classifier (R e1071). TCRdb applied fastp at Q25 and MiXCR to the public reads, then kept only in-frame beta chains. Identical CDR3 protein sequences are pooled into one entry, listed with their most common genes and DNA. TCRdb, rather than the study authors, made the V and J calls. The sample records hundreds of thousands of distinct CDR3 sequences, 13% to 15% of which are singletons. The ten top clones hold roughly a tenth of the sample.

Study-wide conclusions, independent of this receptor: Ophthalmopathy was separated from stable hyperthyroidism by a 13 V-J signature model, with approximately 89% sensitivity and 81% to 82% specificity obtained in cross-validation and 80%/75% obtained in testing. During validation, the model predicted progression to ophthalmopathy a median of around six months ahead of onset, with 60% to 71% sensitivity and roughly 75% specificity. Most expanded thyroid clonotypes (frequency above 0.001) were also detected in blood, suggesting blood repertoires may reflect thyroid immune responses. No statistical method was used to fix the sample size in advance, and group allocation was not hidden from the investigators.

Many counts were recorded for this clonotype. Its specific antigen is unknown. No clone much larger than this one lies a single base away; base qualities are absent. Spanning cysteine to phenylalanine, the CDR3 consists of 17 amino acids. The entry retains the CDR3 DNA only, 51 bases that are in frame from base 1. At the junction V is shortened by 5 bases and J by 0 bases; bases outside the gene matches: 8. According to the germline V gene, CDR1 reads SGHTA and CDR2 reads FQGTGA. The sequenced material came from blood. This clonotype was obtained from a woman between 18 and 29 years old with Graves' hyperthyroidism. This chain joins TRBV7-3 to TRBJ2-1; the junction holds 9 bases that match TRBD2. The base sequence is TGTGCCAGCAGCACTAGGGCTAGCGGGACCTCCTACAATGAGCAGTTCTTC. The resulting protein is CASSTRASGTSYNEQFF.